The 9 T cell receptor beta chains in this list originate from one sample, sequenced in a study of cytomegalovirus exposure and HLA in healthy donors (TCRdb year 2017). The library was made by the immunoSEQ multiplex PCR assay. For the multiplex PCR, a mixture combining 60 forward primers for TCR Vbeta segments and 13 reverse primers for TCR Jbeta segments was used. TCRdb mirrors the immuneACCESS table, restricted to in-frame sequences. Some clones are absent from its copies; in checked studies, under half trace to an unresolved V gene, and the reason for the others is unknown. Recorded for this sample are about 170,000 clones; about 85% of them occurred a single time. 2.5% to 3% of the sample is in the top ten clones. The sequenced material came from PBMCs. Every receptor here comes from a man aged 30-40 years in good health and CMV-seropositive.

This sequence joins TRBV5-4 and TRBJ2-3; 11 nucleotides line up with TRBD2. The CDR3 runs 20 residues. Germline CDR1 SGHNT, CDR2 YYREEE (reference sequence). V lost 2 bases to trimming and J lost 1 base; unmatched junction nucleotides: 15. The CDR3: CASSFDGLAGGPNGTDTQYF. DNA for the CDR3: TGTGCCAGCAGCTTCGACGGATTAGCGGGAGGGCCTAATGGCACAGATACGCAGTATTTT.

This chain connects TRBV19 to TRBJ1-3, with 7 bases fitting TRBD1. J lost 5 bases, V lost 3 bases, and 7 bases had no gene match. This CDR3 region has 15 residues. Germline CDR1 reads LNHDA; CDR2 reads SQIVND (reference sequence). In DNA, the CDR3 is TGTGCCAGTAGTATTGGGACAGTTCGACGAAACACCATATATTTT. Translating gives CASSIGTVRRNTIYF.

CDR3 nucleotide sequence: TGTGCCAGCAGCTCCCCGGGACTAGCGGGATTAAACATTCAGTACTTC. Translating it yields CASSSPGLAGLNIQYF. The chain employs TRBV7-2 and TRBJ2-4; the match to TRBD2 covers 13 bases. Per the germline V gene, CDR1 is SGHTA and CDR2 is FQGNSA. This CDR3 has 16 residues. V lost 4 bases, J lost 6 bases, and 6 bases stayed unmatched.

CDR3 region: CASSPLQASSGNTIYF. The CDR3 DNA reads TGTGCCAGCAGCCCCCTCCAGGCGAGCTCTGGAAACACCATATATTTT. The rearrangement uses TRBV7-9 and TRBJ1-3; D remains unclear. V was trimmed by 5 bases and J by 0 bases, leaving 14 bases between them. The germline V gene encodes CDR1 SEHNR and CDR2 FQNEAQ (reference sequence). The CDR3 consists of 16 residues.

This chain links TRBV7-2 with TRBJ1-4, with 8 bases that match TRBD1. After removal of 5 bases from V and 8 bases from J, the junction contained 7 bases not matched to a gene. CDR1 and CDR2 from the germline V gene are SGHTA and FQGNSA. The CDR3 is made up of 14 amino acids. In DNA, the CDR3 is TGTGCCAGCAGCCTCGGACAGGGAAGAGAAAAACTGTTTTTT. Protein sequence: CASSLGQGREKLFF.

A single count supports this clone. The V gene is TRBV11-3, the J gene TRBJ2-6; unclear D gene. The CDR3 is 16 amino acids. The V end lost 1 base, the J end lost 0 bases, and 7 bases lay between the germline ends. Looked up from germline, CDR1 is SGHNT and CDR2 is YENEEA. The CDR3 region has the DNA TGTGCCAGCAGCTTAGGCTACCACTCTGGGGCCAACGTCCTGACTTTC. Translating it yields CASSLGYHSGANVLTF.

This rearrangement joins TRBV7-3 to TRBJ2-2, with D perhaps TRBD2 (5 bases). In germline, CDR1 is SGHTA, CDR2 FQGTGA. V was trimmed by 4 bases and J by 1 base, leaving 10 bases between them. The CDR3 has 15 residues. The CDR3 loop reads CASSSPGLNTGELFF. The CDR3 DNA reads TGTGCCAGCAGCTCCCCCGGACTGAACACCGGGGAGCTGTTTTTT.

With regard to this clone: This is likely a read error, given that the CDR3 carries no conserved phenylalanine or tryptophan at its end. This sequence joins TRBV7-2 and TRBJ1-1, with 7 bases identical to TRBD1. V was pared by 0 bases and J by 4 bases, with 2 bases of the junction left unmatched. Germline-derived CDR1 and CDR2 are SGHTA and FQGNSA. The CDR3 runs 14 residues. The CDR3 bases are TGTGCCAGCAGCTTAGCCACAGGGGTCACTGAAGCTTTCCTT. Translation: CASSLATGVTEAFL.

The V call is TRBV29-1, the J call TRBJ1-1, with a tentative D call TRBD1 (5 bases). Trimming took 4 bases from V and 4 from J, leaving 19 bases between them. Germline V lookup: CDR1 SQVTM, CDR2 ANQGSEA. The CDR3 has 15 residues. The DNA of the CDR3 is TGCAGCGTTGTTGAGCAGGGTCGAAGGGGCACTGAAGCTTTCTTT. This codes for CSVVEQGRRGTEAFF.